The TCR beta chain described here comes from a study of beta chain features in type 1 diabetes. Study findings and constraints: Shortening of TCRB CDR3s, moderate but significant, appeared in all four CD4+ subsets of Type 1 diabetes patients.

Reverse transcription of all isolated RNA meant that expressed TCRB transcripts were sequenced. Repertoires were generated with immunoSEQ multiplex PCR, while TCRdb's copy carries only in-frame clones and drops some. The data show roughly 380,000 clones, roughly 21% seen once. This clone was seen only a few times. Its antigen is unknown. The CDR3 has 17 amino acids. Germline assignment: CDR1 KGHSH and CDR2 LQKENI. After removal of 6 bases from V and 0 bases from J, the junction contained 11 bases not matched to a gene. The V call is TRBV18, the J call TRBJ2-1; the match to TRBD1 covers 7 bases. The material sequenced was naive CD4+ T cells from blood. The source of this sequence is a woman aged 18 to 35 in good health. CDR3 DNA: TGTGCCAGCTCCCTTTTAACAGGGGCAGGCTCCTACAATGAGCAGTTCTTC. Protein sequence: CASSLLTGAGSYNEQFF.